The sequence of this TCR beta chain was determined in a study of metastatic and nonmetastatic thyroid tumors. Patients underwent thyroid surgery, and none had received any treatment before it. TCRdb re-analyzed the PCR reads using MiXCR. Of about 20,000 clones in the sample, about a fifth are singletons; the top ten hold about a sixth. V was pared by 6 bases and J by 7 bases, with 6 bases of the junction left unmatched. Germline-derived CDR1 and CDR2 are MNHNS and SASEGT. CDR3 length equals 14 residues. This clone was found a few times. The V call is TRBV6-1, the J call TRBJ1-5; 10 bases map to TRBD1. The TCR originated in a female donor with papillary thyroid cancer or a benign thyroid nodule (not recorded which). Some clones in this sample may be carry-over from other donors' samples. The sequenced sample was tumor tissue. CDR3 DNA sequence: TGTGCCAGCAGACGGGACAGGGGTCAACAGCCCCAGCATTTT. Its protein is CASRRDRGQQPQHF.